The rows below give T cell receptor beta chains drawn from one sample of a study of T cell changes during pregnancy in multiple sclerosis. Repertoires were generated with immunoSEQ multiplex PCR, while TCRdb's copy carries only in-frame clones and drops some. The sample lists over 60,000 clones, roughly nine tenths occurring once. The input for sequencing was peripheral blood, taken in the third trimester of pregnancy. The receptors were gathered from a female donor in good health, enrolled as a control in a pregnancy study. Each CDR3 is given with its conserved first and last residue. A D gene is named only where the DNA matches it firmly. The size entry is marked missing in some rows and otherwise reads once, few, many or a size class.

V gene	D gene	clone size	J gene	CDR3 protein	CDR3 DNA
TRBV11-2	TRBD1	NA	TRBJ1-2	CASSPDRGHGYTF	TGTGCCAGCAGCCCCGACAGGGGTCATGGCTACACCTTC
TRBV7-2	TRBD1	NA	TRBJ2-1	CASSLIGTGRGEQFF	TGTGCCAGCAGCTTAATTGGGACAGGGAGGGGTGAGCAGTTCTTC
TRBV11-3	TRBD2	once	TRBJ2-7	CASSLGRGGEQYF	TGTGCCAGCAGCTTAGGCCGGGGGGGGGAGCAGTACTTC
TRBV6-1	TRBD2	once	TRBJ2-4	CASSESGGGNIQYF	TGTGCCAGCAGTGAGTCTGGCGGGGGAAACATTCAGTACTTC
TRBV7-9	NA	NA	TRBJ1-4	CASRSQTATNEKLFF	TGTGCCAGCCGATCCCAGACAGCGACTAATGAAAAACTGTTTTTT
TRBV5-1	TRBD1	NA	TRBJ1-4	CASSSHRGRGEKLFF	TGCGCCAGCAGCTCTCACAGGGGGCGAGGTGAAAAACTGTTTTTT
TRBV7-2	TRBD2	NA	TRBJ2-7	CASSLGGAGYEQYF	TGTGCCAGCAGTCTCGGGGGGGCGGGATACGAGCAGTACTTC
TRBV5-1	NA	NA	TRBJ2-3	CASSSNREGPGTQYF	TGCGCCAGCTCCTCTAACAGGGAAGGTCCGGGTACGCAGTATTTT
TRBV13	NA	NA	TRBJ1-2	CASSLYLQGPGYGYTF	TGTGCCAGCAGCTTATATCTTCAGGGGCCGGGCTATGGCTACACCTTC
TRBV30	NA	once	TRBJ1-5	CAWIPWGVQPQHF	TGTGCCTGGATCCCCTGGGGGGTTCAGCCCCAGCATTTT
TRBV20-1	TRBD1	few	TRBJ1-1	CSGTGQTEAFF	TGCAGCGGGACAGGGCAGACTGAAGCTTTCTTT
TRBV7-9	NA	NA	TRBJ2-1	CASSVLAYNEQFF	TGTGCCAGCAGCGTACTAGCTTACAATGAGCAGTTCTTC
TRBV6-5	TRBD2	NA	TRBJ2-5	CASQSGGNTQYF	TGTGCCAGCCAGAGCGGGGGCAATACCCAGTACTTC
TRBV6-5	NA	NA	TRBJ1-1	CASSYSGNVNTEAFF	TGTGCCAGCAGTTACTCCGGGAACGTGAACACTGAAGCTTTCTTT
TRBV1	NA	NA	TRBJ2-1	CTSSQVRGSSDCNEQFF	TGCACCAGCAGCCAAGTTAGAGGGTCTAGCGATTGCAATGAGCAGTTCTTC
TRBV9	TRBD1	NA	TRBJ1-2	CASSARGDSLVSYTF	TGTGCCAGCAGCGCGAGAGGGGACAGCCTCGTGAGCTACACCTTC
TRBV9	NA	NA	TRBJ2-1	CASSTLESSYNEQFF	TGTGCCAGCAGCACCCTCGAGAGCTCCTACAATGAGCAGTTCTTC
TRBV14	NA	NA	TRBJ1-3	CASSHVGGFRDKTISGNTIYF	TGTGCCAGCAGCCACGTTGGGGGATTTAGGGACAAGACCATCTCTGGAAACACCATATATTTT
TRBV27	NA	NA	TRBJ2-7	CASSSRGNEQYF	TGTGCCAGCAGTTCTCGGGGTAACGAGCAGTACTTC
TRBV27	NA	once	TRBJ1-4	CASSPTPVINEKLFF	TGTGCCAGCAGTCCCACCCCGGTGATTAATGAAAAACTGTTTTTT
TRBV6-6	NA	NA	TRBJ1-2	CASSYTAATGYTF	TGTGCCAGCAGCTATACTGCGGCTACTGGCTACACCTTC
TRBV7-9	NA	NA	TRBJ1-2	CASSIGGNWNYGYTF	TGTGCCAGCAGCATCGGCGGGAACTGGAACTATGGCTACACCTTC
TRBV5-4	NA	NA	TRBJ1-1	CASSLAGTGKMTEAFF	TGTGCCAGCAGCTTGGCTGGAACAGGGAAGATGACTGAAGCTTTCTTT
TRBV4-1	TRBD1	NA	TRBJ2-2	CASSQDLRGTGANTGELFF	TGCGCCAGCAGCCAAGATCTCCGGGGGACAGGGGCGAACACCGGGGAGCTGTTTTTT
TRBV5-8	TRBD1	NA	TRBJ2-3	CASRNDRVWEKGTDTQYF	TGTGCCAGCAGAAACGACAGGGTGTGGGAGAAGGGCACAGATACGCAGTATTTT
TRBV28	NA	NA	TRBJ1-1	CASSDVTGRWTEAFF	TGTGCCAGCAGTGACGTAACAGGAAGGTGGACTGAAGCTTTCTTT
TRBV2	NA	NA	TRBJ1-5	CASSEARGASQPQHF	TGTGCCAGCAGTGAAGCGCGGGGGGCGAGTCAGCCCCAGCATTTT
TRBV29-1	TRBD1	NA	TRBJ1-3	CSAGQLDTIYF	TGCAGCGCGGGACAGTTGGACACCATATATTTT
TRBV7-6	NA	NA	TRBJ1-3	CASSRQGTGNTIYF	TGTGCCAGCAGCCGGCAGGGAACTGGAAACACCATATATTTT
TRBV11-2	TRBD1	NA	TRBJ2-3	CASSLLGQGARGDTQYF	TGTGCCAGCAGCTTATTGGGACAGGGGGCGCGGGGAGATACGCAGTATTTT
TRBV11-2	TRBD2	NA	TRBJ2-7	CASSVQGGVGGRAEQYF	TGTGCCAGCAGTGTACAGGGAGGTGTTGGCGGGAGGGCCGAGCAGTACTTC
TRBV25-1	NA	NA	TRBJ1-6	CASSEYRGNNSPLHF	TGTGCCAGCAGTGAATACAGGGGTAATAATTCACCCCTCCACTTT
TRBV21-1	NA	NA	TRBJ2-1	CASSKDPGQGAYNEQFF	TGTGCCAGCAGCAAAGACCCGGGACAGGGGGCCTACAATGAGCAGTTCTTC
TRBV7-9	TRBD2	NA	TRBJ2-7	CASSLAGGDREQYF	TGTGCCAGCAGTCTAGCGGGGGGCGACCGCGAGCAGTACTTC
TRBV10-1	TRBD1	once	TRBJ1-1	CASSGTGEITEAFF	TGCGCCAGCAGTGGGACAGGGGAAATAACTGAAGCTTTCTTT
TRBV15	NA	NA	TRBJ1-4	CATSRGGGADEKLFF	TGTGCCACCAGCAGAGGAGGAGGGGCCGATGAAAAACTGTTTTTT
TRBV15	TRBD1	NA	TRBJ1-1	CATSGLETGDTEAFF	TGTGCCACCAGCGGACTCGAGACAGGGGACACTGAAGCTTTCTTT
TRBV15	TRBD2	NA	TRBJ2-1	CATSRDSGPSNEQFF	TGTGCCACCAGCAGAGATAGCGGGCCGAGCAATGAGCAGTTCTTC
TRBV5-1	NA	NA	TRBJ2-1	CASSLLDEQFF	TGCGCCAGCAGCCTCCTTGATGAGCAGTTCTTC
TRBV9	NA	NA	TRBJ1-2	CASSGRNMDGTNYGYTF	TGTGCCAGCAGCGGACGAAATATGGACGGGACTAACTATGGCTACACCTTC
TRBV28	NA	NA	TRBJ2-2	CASSLRSGHGELFF	TGTGCCAGCAGTTTAAGGAGCGGGCACGGGGAGCTGTTTTTT
TRBV7-9	NA	NA	TRBJ1-1	CASSLVRQEGGAFF	TGTGCCAGCAGCTTAGTAAGACAGGAAGGTGGTGCTTTCTTT
TRBV7-9	TRBD2	few	TRBJ2-7	CASSPLAGVAYEQYF	TGTGCCAGCAGCCCACTAGCGGGAGTAGCATACGAGCAGTACTTC
TRBV4-1	NA	NA	TRBJ1-4	CASSQGIRGDNEKLFF	TGCGCCAGCAGCCAAGGGATCAGGGGTGATAATGAAAAACTGTTTTTT
TRBV7-8	NA	NA	TRBJ2-5	CASSLAGTRETQYF	TGTGCCAGCAGCTTAGCCGGGACACGAGAGACCCAGTACTTC
TRBV5-1	NA	NA	TRBJ2-1	CASSSDRPYYNEQFF	TGCGCCAGCAGCTCCGACAGGCCTTACTACAATGAGCAGTTCTTC
TRBV4-2	TRBD1	NA	TRBJ1-4	CASSQSTGEGEKLFF	TGTGCCAGCAGCCAGTCGACAGGGGAGGGTGAAAAACTGTTTTTT
TRBV19	NA	NA	TRBJ1-1	CASSSLQGNTEAFF	TGTGCCAGTAGTAGCCTACAGGGGAACACTGAAGCTTTCTTT
TRBV7-2	NA	NA	TRBJ2-7	CASSLQRTSSYEQYF	TGTGCCAGCAGCTTACAGCGAACCTCCTCCTACGAGCAGTACTTC
TRBV6-6	NA	NA	TRBJ2-2	CASSYSQVQTGELFF	TGTGCCAGCAGTTACTCGCAGGTCCAAACCGGGGAGCTGTTTTTT
TRBV5-4	TRBD1	NA	TRBJ1-2	CASSGPGTGGARGYTF	TGTGCCAGCAGCGGTCCCGGGACAGGGGGCGCCCGTGGCTACACCTTC
TRBV11-2	NA	NA	TRBJ1-1	CASSFRQPLNTEAFF	TGTGCCAGCAGCTTCCGACAGCCCTTGAACACTGAAGCTTTCTTT
TRBV4-3	TRBD2	NA	TRBJ2-3	CASSQEGLAWGTDTQYF	TGCGCCAGCAGCCAAGAAGGACTAGCGTGGGGCACAGATACGCAGTATTTT
TRBV5-4	TRBD1	NA	TRBJ1-2	CASSSPGQSGGYTF	TGTGCCAGCAGCTCCCCGGGACAGAGTGGTGGCTACACCTTC